Listed here are 23 T cell receptor beta chains from one sample, sequenced in a study of CD8+ T cells in alopecia areata (dated 2018 in TCRdb). For 4 to 6 biomarker-study patients, CD4+ cells were further sorted into CD25+CD127- cells. Receptors were amplified or captured by the immunoSEQ multiplex PCR assay. RNA was extracted from all samples and reverse transcribed into cDNA, which served as template for TCR sequencing. This is the immuneACCESS table as TCRdb keeps it, with only in-frame sequences that have V and J called. A part of the clones is gone; compared with another copy, unresolved V genes explain less than half, and the rest is unexplained. This sample lists 37,000 or so clones; around 50% were detected once. The top ten hold around 1.8% of the sample. What was sequenced was CD4+ Tregs sorted from blood. These receptor sequences come from a human donor with alopecia areata.

This clone occurred a few times. J is TRBJ2-4 and V is TRBV15; D unresolved. Germline V CDR1 and CDR2: LNHNV, YYDKDF (reference sequence). The CDR3 sequence is 19 residues long. Trimming shortened V by 0 bases and J by 0 bases, and 18 bases separated the two germline ends. CDR3 bases: TGTGCCACCAGCAGAGATACGGCAGTAAACCTCATAGCCAAAAACATTCAGTACTTC. It codes for CATSRDTAVNLIAKNIQYF.

This rearrangement joins TRBV10-3 to TRBJ1-2; TRBD1 aligns across 7 bases. Germline V CDR1 and CDR2: ENHRY, SYGVKD. Trimming at V came to 3 bases and at J to 3 bases, leaving 1 base not matched to a gene. The CDR3 is 13 residues long. CDR3 in DNA: TGTGCCATCAGTGAAACAGGGGACTATGGCTACACCTTC. It specifies CAISETGDYGYTF.

V gene TRBV13 combines with J gene TRBJ2-5, with 11 nucleotides matching TRBD2. The germline V gene has CDR1 PRHDT and CDR2 FYEKMQ (reference sequence). The CDR3 has 14 residues. V lost 6 bases to trimming and J lost 5 bases; unmatched junction nucleotides: 5. The CDR3 protein is CASSKGLAVETQYF. CDR3 DNA: TGTGCCAGCAGTAAGGGACTAGCGGTCGAGACCCAGTACTTC.

This clone showed up just a few times. The chain uses TRBV19 and TRBJ1-5, with TRBD1 matching 8 bases. The CDR3 has 15 amino acids. CDR1 is LNHDA and CDR2 is SQIVND in the germline V gene (reference sequence). V trimming: 7 bases; J trimming: 4 bases; junction bases outside the gene matches: 9. CDR3 DNA sequence: TGTGCCAGTAACGTGACAGGGGTTAGGAATCAGCCCCAGCATTTT. As protein: CASNVTGVRNQPQHF.

The chain joins TRBV28 to TRBJ1-3; D may be TRBD1 (5 bases). Germline CDR1 is MDHEN and CDR2 is SYDVKM. The V and J ends lost 8 bases and 4 bases respectively, with 9 bases between them. This CDR3 is built from 12 residues. CDR3 coding DNA: TGTGCCAGCGCCGGGGCAGGAAACACCATATATTTT. This sequence encodes CASAGAGNTIYF.

The sample holds a few counts of this clone. In DNA, the CDR3 is TGTGCCAGCAGCCGCGGGAGCCCGAGTCAGCCCCAGCATTTT. As protein: CASSRGSPSQPQHF. The V gene is TRBV28, the J gene TRBJ1-5; D is undetermined. V was shortened by 6 bases and J by 6 bases, with 15 bases between the two germline ends. This CDR3 spans 14 amino acids. Germline values: CDR1 MDHEN, CDR2 SYDVKM.

The chain employs TRBV19 and TRBJ1-5; 7 bases are shared with TRBD1. CDR1 is LNHDA and CDR2 is SQIVND in the germline V gene (reference sequence). This CDR3 is 15 amino acids long. The V segment lost 8 bases and the J segment 5 bases; nucleotides outside the gene matches: 12. The CDR3 loop is CASSSDRNFYQPQHF. Here the CDR3 DNA reads TGTGCCAGTTCCTCGGACAGGAATTTTTATCAGCCCCAGCATTTT.

J is TRBJ1-1 and V is TRBV11-2, with D hard to call. V was trimmed by 5 bases and J by 7 bases, leaving 20 bases between them. The CDR3 covers 15 residues. From germline, CDR1 is SGHAT and CDR2 FQNNGV. The CDR3 bases are TGTGCCAGCAGCCGGGATTTTGGGGTGCACAATGAAGCTTTCTTT. It specifies CASSRDFGVHNEAFF.

The rearrangement links TRBV5-1 to TRBJ1-4; perhaps TRBD1 as D (5 bases). Trimming shortened V by 6 bases and J by 4 bases, and 13 bases separated the two germline ends. Per germline, CDR1 SGHRS and CDR2 YFSETQ. The CDR3 extends over 14 amino acids. Here the CDR3 reads CASKISRGNEKLFF. In DNA, the CDR3 is TGCGCCAGCAAGATCTCTAGGGGTAATGAAAAACTGTTTTTT.

The chain joins TRBV4-3 to TRBJ2-1, with TRBD2 identical over 9 bases. V was clipped by 4 bases and J by 3 bases; unmatched bases: 10. The length of the CDR3 is 17 residues. The germline gives CDR1 LGHNA, CDR2 YSLEER. The CDR3: CASSRRIAGVDYNEQFF. The CDR3 DNA sequence: TGCGCCAGCAGCCGTAGAATAGCGGGGGTGGACTACAATGAGCAGTTCTTC.

The rearrangement uses TRBV5-1 and TRBJ2-5, with TRBD1 matching over 8 bases. The J call is in doubt because the DNA end fits TRBJ2-7 better. The CDR3 consists of 15 residues. In germline, CDR1 is SGHRS, CDR2 YFSETQ. The CDR3 loop is CASSYTGGPSYEQYF. DNA for the CDR3: TGCGCCAGCAGTTATACAGGGGGACCCTCCTACGAGCAGTACTTC.

The chain links TRBV7-6 to TRBJ2-5; D unresolved. Trimming stripped 3 bases from V and 6 bases from J, with 5 bases between. The CDR3 runs to 11 residues. The germline V gene encodes CDR1 SGHVS and CDR2 FNYEAQ. CDR3 sequence: CASSLMQTQYF. For the CDR3, the DNA is TGTGCCAGCAGCTTGATGCAGACCCAGTACTTC. The entire variable domain, with the rest obtained from reference TRBV7-6 and TRBJ2-5, is as follows: GAGVSQSPRYKVTKRGQDVALRCDPISGHVSLYWYRQALGQGPEFLTYFNYEAQQDKSGLPNDRFSAERPEGSISTLTIQRTEQRDSAMYRCASSLMQTQYFGPGTRLLVL.

This clone was counted between two and nine times. The chain uses TRBV18 and TRBJ2-7; D may correspond to TRBD1 or TRBD2 (5 bases each). Germline V lookup: CDR1 KGHSH, CDR2 LQKENI. The CDR3 consists of 12 residues. V was trimmed by 1 base and J by 6 bases, leaving 7 bases between them. The DNA for the CDR3 is TGTGCCAGCTCACCACAGGGGACCGAGCAGTACTTC. Residues: CASSPQGTEQYF.

V is TRBV7-9 and J is TRBJ1-1; D remains unclear. Germline V gene data show CDR1 as SEHNR and CDR2 as FQNEAQ (reference sequence). This CDR3 contains 13 residues. V was cut by 1 base and J by 1 base, with 4 bases left in between. The CDR3: CASSLGQNTEAFF. CDR3 DNA sequence: TGTGCCAGCAGCTTAGGGCAGAACACTGAAGCTTTCTTT.

This clone has a handful of counts. The V gene is TRBV27, the J gene TRBJ2-1; TRBD2 agrees at 10 bases. There are 20 residues in the CDR3. The V gene end was trimmed by 5 bases and the J gene end by 0 bases; junction bases not matched to a gene: 16. CDR1 is MNHEY and CDR2 is SMNVEV in the germline V gene (reference sequence). The chain's CDR3 is CASSRRTSGIRGSSYNEQFF. The CDR3 nucleotides read TGTGCCAGCAGTCGAAGAACTAGCGGGATAAGAGGGAGCTCCTACAATGAGCAGTTCTTC.

The chain is built from TRBV5-5 and TRBJ2-1, with 14 bases fitting TRBD2. Looked up from germline, CDR1 is SGHKS and CDR2 is YYEKEE (reference sequence). This CDR3 is 17 amino acids long. The J segment lost 4 bases and the V segment lost 0 bases, leaving 3 bases of the junction unmatched. The DNA for the CDR3 is TGTGCCAGCAGCTTGGCCGGGACTAGCGGGAGTTACAATGAGCAGTTCTTC. It yields the protein CASSLAGTSGSYNEQFF.

This chain joins TRBV29-1 and TRBJ1-3; D not certain. The CDR3 spans 14 residues. Between the trimmed V and J ends, which lost 5 bases and 0 bases, there was a span of 11 bases. CDR1 is SQVTM and CDR2 is ANQGSEA in the germline V gene. The CDR3 DNA is TGCAGCGTTACTTTAGTCCGCTCTGGAAACACCATATATTTT. This codes for CSVTLVRSGNTIYF.

This rearrangement joins TRBV15 to TRBJ1-5, with D unresolved. Between the trimmed V and J ends, which lost 0 bases and 3 bases, there was a span of 3 bases. Germline CDR1 is LNHNV and CDR2 is YYDKDF (reference sequence). The length of the CDR3 is 13 residues. The CDR3 DNA sequence: TGTGCCACCAGCAGAGATTACAATCAGCCCCAGCATTTT. As protein: CATSRDYNQPQHF.

The chain joins TRBV29-1 to TRBJ1-4; 7 bases map to TRBD1. CDR3 size: 14 residues. Germline V gives CDR1 SQVTM, CDR2 ANQGSEA. Trimming took 0 bases from V and 6 from J; bases not matched to a gene: 4. The DNA of the CDR3 is TGCAGCGTTGAAGAACAGGGGCGGCATGAAAAACTGTTTTTT. This codes for CSVEEQGRHEKLFF.

V usage is TRBV6-6 and J usage is TRBJ2-1, with D possibly called TRBD1 or TRBD2 (5 bases each). CDR1 and CDR2 from the germline V gene are MNHNY and SVGAGI (reference sequence). CDR3 length equals 13 residues. The V gene lost 5 bases and the J gene lost 5 bases, with 10 bases spanning the gap. For the CDR3, the DNA is TGTGCCAGCAGTGCCCGGGGCCACAATGAGCAGTTCTTC. Translating gives CASSARGHNEQFF.

The V and J genes are TRBV7-2 and TRBJ1-1; D is uncertain. This CDR3 region has 13 residues. Between the trimmed V and J ends, which lost 5 bases and 0 bases, there was a span of 7 bases. The V gene's germline CDR1 is SGHTA and CDR2 FQGNSA. CDR3 region: CASSPGLNTEAFF. For the CDR3, the DNA is TGTGCCAGCAGCCCCGGGCTGAACACTGAAGCTTTCTTT.

The rearrangement joins TRBV18 to TRBJ2-1; the match to TRBD2 covers 15 bases. Trimming cost V 3 bases and J 8 bases; bases outside gene matches: 5. The CDR3 covers 16 residues. Germline loops: CDR1 KGHSH, CDR2 LQKENI. CDR3 region: CASSPRTSGGGYEQFF. CDR3 DNA sequence: TGTGCCAGCTCACCTCGGACTAGCGGGGGGGGATATGAGCAGTTCTTC.

V is TRBV27 and J is TRBJ2-1; 8 bases match TRBD2. This CDR3 has 16 amino acids. CDR1 is MNHEY, CDR2 SMNVEV, per germline (reference sequence). The J segment lost 3 bases and the V segment lost 6 bases, leaving 10 bases of the junction unmatched. The CDR3 DNA reads TGTGCCAGCAGGGGGGTCGGGAGGGGACTCTACAATGAGCAGTTCTTC. Its translation is CASRGVGRGLYNEQFF.